This TCR beta chain was retrieved from a study of shared clonotypes between healthy human individuals. The V segment lost 5 bases and the J segment 2 bases; nucleotides outside the gene matches: 7. This CDR3 has 15 amino acids. Germline V gene sequence: CDR1 MNHEY, CDR2 SVGAGI. The assay ran at deep level. TCRdb's copy holds only in-frame clones and misses some; the assay was immunoSEQ multiplex PCR. The data contain approximately 470,000 clones, around 80% of them singletons. This TCR derives from a woman between 40 and 50 years old in good health. Some clones in this sample may be carry-over from other donors' samples. Sequencing was done on a sample of PBMCs. The rearrangement uses TRBV6-5 and TRBJ2-5; TRBD1 aligns across 8 bases. The CDR3 reads CASSNRGTRQETQYF. Written as DNA, the CDR3 is TGTGCCAGCAGTAACAGGGGGACAAGACAAGAGACCCAGTACTTC.